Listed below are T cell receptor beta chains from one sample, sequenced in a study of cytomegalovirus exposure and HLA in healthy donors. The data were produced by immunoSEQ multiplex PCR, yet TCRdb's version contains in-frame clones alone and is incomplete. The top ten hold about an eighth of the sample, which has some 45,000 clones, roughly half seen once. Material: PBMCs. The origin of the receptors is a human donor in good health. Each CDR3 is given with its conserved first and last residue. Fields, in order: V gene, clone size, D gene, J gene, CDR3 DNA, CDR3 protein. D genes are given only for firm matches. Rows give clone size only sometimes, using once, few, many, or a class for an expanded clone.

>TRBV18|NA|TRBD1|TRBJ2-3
TGTGCCAGCGCACGGGACAGGGCAGATACGCAGTATTTT
CASARDRADTQYF
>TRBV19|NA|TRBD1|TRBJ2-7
TGTGCCAGTAGACAACAGGGGGCGGGACCGGGCGAGCAGTACTTC
CASRQQGAGPGEQYF
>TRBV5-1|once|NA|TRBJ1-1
TGCGCCAGCAGCTTGGGGTCCGGGTACACTGAAGCTTTCTTT
CASSLGSGYTEAFF
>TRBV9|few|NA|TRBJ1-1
TGTGCCAGCAGCGTAGACATTCAGGGAGGGACTGAAGCTTTCTTT
CASSVDIQGGTEAFF
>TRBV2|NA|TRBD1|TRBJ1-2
TGTGCCAGCAGTAACAGGGGGAGAAACTATGGCTACACCTTC
CASSNRGRNYGYTF
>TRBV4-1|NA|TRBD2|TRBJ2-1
TGCGCCAGCAGCCAAGAGAACCCCTGGGGGACTAGCGGCCACAATGAGCAGTTCTTC
CASSQENPWGTSGHNEQFF
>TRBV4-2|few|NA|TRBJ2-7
TGTGCCAGCAGCCAAGTGTCCAGGACCTACGAGCAGTACTTC
CASSQVSRTYEQYF
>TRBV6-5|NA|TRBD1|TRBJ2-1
TGTGCCAGCAGTTACGGTGGGGCAGGGGGCAATGAGCAGTTCTTC
CASSYGGAGGNEQFF
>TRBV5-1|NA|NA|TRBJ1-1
TGCGCCAGCAGCTTGACCGGGAACACTGAAGCTTTCTTT
CASSLTGNTEAFF
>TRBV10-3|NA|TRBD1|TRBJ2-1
TGTGCCATCAGTGAGTCGAAAGGGGGCGTTTACCCCCAGGAGCAGTTCTTC
CAISESKGGVYPQEQFF
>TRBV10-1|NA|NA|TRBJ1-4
TGCGCCAGAAGGGGGGGAGAGGTTGGTGAAAAACTGTTTTTT
CARRGGEVGEKLFF
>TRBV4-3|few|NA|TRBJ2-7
TGCGCCAGCAGCCAAGTGGGGGCCTCCTCCTACGAGCAGTACTTC
CASSQVGASSYEQYF
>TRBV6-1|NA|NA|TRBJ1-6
TGTGCCAGCAGCCCGTTTAATTCACCCCTCCACTTT
CASSPFNSPLHF
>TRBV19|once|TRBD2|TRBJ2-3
TGTGCCAGTAGCTGGACTAGCGGGACCGCAAATACGCAGTATTTT
CASSWTSGTANTQYF
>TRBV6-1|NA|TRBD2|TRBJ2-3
TGTGCCAGCAGTGACTTTCGCGGGAGTAGCACAGATACGCAGTATTTT
CASSDFRGSSTDTQYF
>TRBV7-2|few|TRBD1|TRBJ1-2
TGTGCCAGCAGCTCCGACAGGGGGCGGGGCTACACCTTC
CASSSDRGRGYTF
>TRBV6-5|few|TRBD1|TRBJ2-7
TGTGCCAGCGGAGGGGACAGGACTCCCAGCTACGAGCAGTACTTC
CASGGDRTPSYEQYF
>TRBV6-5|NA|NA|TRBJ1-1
TGTGCCAGCAGTTACGGGTCGGGGGTCACTGAAGCTTTCTTT
CASSYGSGVTEAFF
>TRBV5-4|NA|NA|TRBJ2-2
TGTGCCAGCAGCTCGGGGGGCGCGGCGAACACCGGGGAGCTGTTTTTT
CASSSGGAANTGELFF
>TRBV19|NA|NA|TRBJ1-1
TGTGCCAGTAGTGCCCCAGGCAGGGCCAACACTGAAGCTTTCTTT
CASSAPGRANTEAFF
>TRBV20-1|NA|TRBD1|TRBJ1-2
TGCAGTGTTGAAAGACAGGGTTTCACCTTC
CSVERQGFTF
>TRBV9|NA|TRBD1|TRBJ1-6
TGTGCCAGCAGCCATACAAGAAATCAGGGGGCGGTGGTTTCACCCCTCCACTTT
CASSHTRNQGAVVSPLHF
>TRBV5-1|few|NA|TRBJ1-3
TGCGCCAGCAGCTTTACGTGGGGGCAGGCATACTCTGGAAACACCATATATTTT
CASSFTWGQAYSGNTIYF
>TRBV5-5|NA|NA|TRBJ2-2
TGTGCCAGCAGCTTGATAGGGAGCAACACCGGGGAGCTGTTTTTT
CASSLIGSNTGELFF
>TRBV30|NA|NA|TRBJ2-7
TGTGCCTGGTGCCGCGGGACAGTCAACTCCTACGAGCAGTACTTC
CAWCRGTVNSYEQYF
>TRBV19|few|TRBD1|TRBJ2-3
TGTGCCAGTAGTACTGTGCCGGGACAGGGGACAGATACGCAGTATTTT
CASSTVPGQGTDTQYF
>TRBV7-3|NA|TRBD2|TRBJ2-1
TGTGCCAGCAGCTTCGGAGGGACTAGCGATTACAATGAGCAGTTCTTC
CASSFGGTSDYNEQFF
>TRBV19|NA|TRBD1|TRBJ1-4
TGTGCCAGTAGGACTGGCGGGACAGGGAGACTAGAAAAACTGTTTTTT
CASRTGGTGRLEKLFF
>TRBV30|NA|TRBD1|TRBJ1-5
TGTGCCTGGAGTGTACAGACAGGGTCAAATCAGCCCCAGCATTTT
CAWSVQTGSNQPQHF
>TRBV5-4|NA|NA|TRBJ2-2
TGTGCCAGCAGCCCTGGGACAACGAACACCGGGGAGCTGTTTTTT
CASSPGTTNTGELFF
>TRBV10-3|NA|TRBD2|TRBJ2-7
TGTGCCATCAGTGAGGGGGGGGTTTCCTCCTACGAGCAGTACTTC
CAISEGGVSSYEQYF
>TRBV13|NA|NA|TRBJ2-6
TGTGCCAGCAGCCTGAGGCTTTCTGGGGCCAACGTCCTGACTTTC
CASSLRLSGANVLTF
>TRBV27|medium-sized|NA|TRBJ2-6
TGTGCCACCAGGGGTTCGGGCTCTGGGGCCAACGTCCTGACTTTC
CATRGSGSGANVLTF
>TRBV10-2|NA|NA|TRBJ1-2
TGCGCCAGCATCGGGTCAGCCGCCAACTATGGCTACACCTTC
CASIGSAANYGYTF
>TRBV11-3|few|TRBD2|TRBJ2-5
TGTGCCAGCAGCCTGCGACTAGCGGGGGACCAGTACCAAGAGACCCAGTACTTC
CASSLRLAGDQYQETQYF
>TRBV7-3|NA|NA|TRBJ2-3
TGTGCCAGCAGCCCCGACTGGGGCACAGATACGCAGTATTTT
CASSPDWGTDTQYF
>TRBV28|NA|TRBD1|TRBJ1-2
TGTGCCAGCAGTTCCTCTGGGACAGGGCTTGGCTACACCTTC
CASSSSGTGLGYTF
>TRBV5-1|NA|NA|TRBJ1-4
TGCGCCAGCAGCTTGGGGGGTTCGGGGGGAAATGAAAAACTGTTTTTT
CASSLGGSGGNEKLFF
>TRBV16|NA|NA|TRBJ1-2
TGTGCCAGCAGCCCTCGGGTGTGGGACTATGGCTACACCTTC
CASSPRVWDYGYTF
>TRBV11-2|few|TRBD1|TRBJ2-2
TGTGCCAGCAGAGGACAGGGGGGTCGAAACACCGGGGAGCTGTTTTTT
CASRGQGGRNTGELFF
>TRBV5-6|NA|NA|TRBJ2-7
TGTGCCAGCAGCTTGCGACCAGGGGACGAGCAGTACTTC
CASSLRPGDEQYF
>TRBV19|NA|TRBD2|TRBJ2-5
TGTGCCAGTAGTAAGACTAGCGGGAGGGTTGGGGAGACCCAGTACTTC
CASSKTSGRVGETQYF
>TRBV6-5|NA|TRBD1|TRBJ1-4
TGTGCCAGCAGTCTGAGGACAGGAGGGGAAAAACTGTTTTTT
CASSLRTGGEKLFF
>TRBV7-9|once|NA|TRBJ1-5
TGTGCCAGCAGGCCCGGGAGGATAGGGGATCAGCCCCAGCATTTT
CASRPGRIGDQPQHF
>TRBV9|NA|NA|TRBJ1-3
TGTGCCAGCAGCGTGTTCTCGGGAATCCTCTCTGGAAACACCATATATTTT
CASSVFSGILSGNTIYF
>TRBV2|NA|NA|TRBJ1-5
TGTGCCAGCAGTGAACGCTTGGGGCGGTCTAGCAATCAGCCCCAGCATTTT
CASSERLGRSSNQPQHF
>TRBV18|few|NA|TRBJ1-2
TGTGCCAGCTCTCCAACTGGACAGTCCTTAGCTAACTATGGCTACACCTTC
CASSPTGQSLANYGYTF